The rows below give T cell receptor beta chains drawn from one sample of a study of post-analysis software for immune sequencing data. Each CDR3 protein gets one entry after TCRdb re-called the PCR reads with MiXCR. The sample records roughly 800,000 distinct CDR3 sequences, 25% to 30% being singletons. The sample comprised blood. Receptors originate from a girl aged 5 to 17 with multiple sclerosis. The CDR3 runs from the conserved cysteine through the conserved F or W. The D gene is left open where the match is weak. Size is stated for part of the rows, as once, few or many counts, or as a class when the clone is expanded.

TRBV4-3,TRBJ2-3,TRBD1,.,CASSRGRDRDGDTQYF,TGCGCCAGCAGCCGGGGAAGGGACAGGGATGGAGATACGCAGTATTTT
TRBV20-1,TRBJ2-1,TRBD1,.,CSAPRRMDRGGPYNEQFF,TGCAGTGCTCCAAGACGAATGGACAGGGGAGGTCCCTACAATGAGCAGTTCTTC
TRBV28,TRBJ2-7,TRBD2,few,CASSLPGLLLSYEQYF,TGTGCCAGCAGTTTGCCGGGACTACTCCTCTCCTACGAGCAGTACTTC
TRBV10-3,TRBJ2-1,.,few,CAIGGGLNNEQFF,TGTGCCATCGGAGGGGGGTTAAACAATGAGCAGTTCTTC
TRBV4-3,TRBJ2-1,TRBD1,few,CASSQDRATGDNEQFF,TGCGCCAGCAGCCAAGATCGGGCGACAGGGGACAATGAGCAGTTCTTC
TRBV12-3/TRBV12-4,TRBJ2-5,TRBD2,.,CASSGGPGLAVSYPRYF,TGTGCCAGCAGTGGGGGACCGGGACTAGCGGTATCTTACCCTAGGTACTTC
TRBV6-5,TRBJ2-5,.,.,CASSDGGTGETQYF,TGTGCCAGCAGTGACGGTGGGACGGGAGAGACCCAGTACTTC
TRBV7-2,TRBJ2-1,.,.,CASSSNRESNYNEQFF,TGTGCCAGCAGCTCCAACAGGGAGTCAAACTACAATGAGCAGTTCTTC
TRBV5-6,TRBJ2-1,.,.,CASSQRTGGFNEQFF,TGTGCCAGCAGCCAAAGGACTGGAGGCTTTAATGAGCAGTTCTTC
TRBV11-2,TRBJ2-3,.,few,CASSPEGQGKDTQYF,TGTGCCAGCAGCCCGGAGGGGCAGGGGAAAGATACGCAGTATTTT
TRBV7-2,TRBJ2-1,.,once,CASCPGARGFNNEQFF,TGTGCCAGCTGTCCCGGGGCGAGGGGCTTTAACAATGAGCAGTTCTTC
TRBV20-1,TRBJ2-1,TRBD1,few,CSAASRDRGSYNEQFF,TGCAGTGCAGCCTCCCGGGACAGAGGATCCTACAATGAGCAGTTCTTC
TRBV29-1,TRBJ1-1,.,few,CSVTGSGINTEAFF,TGCAGCGTGACTGGGTCAGGAATAAACACTGAAGCTTTCTTT
TRBV7-2,TRBJ2-1,.,.,CASSLVLPMGYNEQFF,TGTGCCAGCAGCTTGGTACTCCCCATGGGCTACAATGAGCAGTTCTTC
TRBV9,TRBJ2-5,TRBD1,.,CASSVAGTEEETQYF,TGTGCCAGCAGCGTAGCCGGGACAGAAGAAGAGACCCAGTACTTC
TRBV6-5,TRBJ1-5,.,few,CASSYPGKEWKPQHF,TGTGCCAGCAGTTACCCCGGGAAAGAATGGAAGCCCCAGCATTTT
TRBV3-1,TRBJ1-4,TRBD1,.,CASSQDPTGVATSEKLFF,TGTGCCAGCAGCCAAGATCCGACAGGGGTCGCAACTAGTGAAAAACTGTTTTTT
TRBV5-1,TRBJ1-4,.,few,CASSSPDVNEKLFF,TGCGCCAGCAGCTCGCCGGACGTTAATGAAAAACTGTTTTTT
TRBV15,TRBJ2-2,.,.,CATSRGANTGERFF,TGTGCCACCAGCAGAGGGGCTAACACCGGGGAGCGGTTTTTT
TRBV10-3,TRBJ1-5,TRBD1,many,CAIRRQGDTPQHF,TGTGCCATCAGGAGACAGGGGGACACGCCCCAGCATTTT
TRBV10-3,TRBJ2-2,TRBD1,.,CAITRQGANTGELFF,TGTGCCATCACCAGACAGGGCGCGAACACCGGGGAGCTGTTTTTT
TRBV29-1,TRBJ2-1,TRBD2,few,CSVRAAGGGFEQFF,TGCAGCGTCCGGGCGGCGGGGGGGGGGTTTGAGCAGTTCTTC
TRBV3-1,TRBJ2-3,TRBD2,.,CASSHPSGSGTDTQYF,TGTGCCAGCAGCCACCCTAGCGGGAGTGGTACAGATACGCAGTATTTT
TRBV7-2,TRBJ2-1,TRBD2,few,CASSSTSGGDYNEQFF,TGTGCCAGCAGCTCCACCAGCGGGGGGGACTACAATGAGCAGTTCTTC
TRBV5-1,TRBJ2-1,.,.,CASSPETGNEQFF,TGCGCCAGCAGCCCGGAGACGGGTAATGAGCAGTTCTTC
TRBV25-1,TRBJ2-1,.,.,CASSVLGFEQFF,TGTGCCAGCAGTGTGTTAGGGTTTGAGCAGTTCTTC
TRBV5-1,TRBJ2-1,.,few,CASSLANLAYNEQFF,TGCGCCAGCAGCTTGGCCAATCTAGCCTACAATGAGCAGTTCTTC
TRBV29-1,TRBJ2-2,.,.,CSVDGGVGELFF,TGCAGCGTTGACGGGGGCGTCGGGGAGCTGTTTTTT
TRBV9,TRBJ2-1,TRBD2,few,CASSATSGKGNEQFF,TGTGCCAGCAGCGCGACTAGCGGGAAAGGAAATGAGCAGTTCTTC
TRBV10-1,TRBJ2-7,TRBD2,.,CASSDGWASGLYEQYF,TGCGCCAGCAGTGATGGATGGGCTAGCGGCCTCTACGAGCAGTACTTC
TRBV20-1,TRBJ2-5,.,.,CSGLQRQQKETQYF,TGCAGTGGACTCCAGCGACAGCAGAAAGAGACCCAGTACTTC
TRBV12-3/TRBV12-4,TRBJ2-4,.,few,CASSFQGIKNIQYF,TGTGCCAGCAGTTTTCAGGGGATCAAAAACATTCAGTACTTC
TRBV7-9,TRBJ2-5,.,few,CASSLRTDLETQYF,TGTGCCAGCAGCCTACGGACGGACCTAGAGACCCAGTACTTC
TRBV15,TRBJ2-1,TRBD2,few,CATSTEGGDEQFF,TGTGCCACCAGCACCGAGGGAGGGGATGAGCAGTTCTTC
TRBV3-1,TRBJ2-3,.,few,CASSLDGVESDTQYF,TGTGCCAGCAGCCTTGATGGTGTGGAGTCAGATACGCAGTATTTT
TRBV28,TRBJ1-5,TRBD1,.,CASSPLTGDQPQHF,TGTGCCAGCAGTCCGTTGACAGGGGACCAGCCCCAGCATTTT
TRBV5-4,TRBJ2-1,.,few,CASSLEQSSNEQFF,TGTGCCAGCAGCTTGGAGCAGTCCTCCAATGAGCAGTTCTTC
TRBV4-3,TRBJ2-5,.,.,CASSPGKGHSVYF,TGCGCCAGCAGCCCCGGTAAGGGACACAGCGTGTACTTC
TRBV7-2,TRBJ1-4,.,.,CASSLALGYEKLFF,TGTGCCAGCAGCTTAGCTTTGGGATACGAAAAACTGTTTTTT